The source of this T cell receptor (beta chain) is a study of T cells in Graves' hyperthyroidism and ophthalmopathy (dated by TCRdb to between 2017 and 2020). With respect to the entire study: Peripheral blood samples were taken at initial diagnosis, before any treatment was given. Thyroid tissue and blood T-cell repertoires from several Graves' hyperthyroidism patients were also compared in the study. An independent validation cohort of around 19 hyperthyroidism patients and 17 patients who later progressed to ophthalmopathy tested prospective prediction of ophthalmopathy. TCR V-J signatures able to tell the groups apart were searched for in a discovery cohort of 90 to 100 patients, of whom under 45 had Graves' ophthalmopathy and around 57 had stable Graves' hyperthyroidism. After sampling, hyperthyroidism patients received methimazole starting at 30 mg daily, and ophthalmopathy patients received high-dose intravenous methylprednisolone. The paper reports TCR Vbeta CDR3 sequencing of approximately 140 peripheral blood samples: 43 ophthalmopathy, under 80 hyperthyroidism and some 17 progressor patients. The 100 or so discovery patients were randomly split 7:3 into training and test sets. General conclusions and limits of the study: Blood samples also contained most of the expanded thyroid clonotypes (frequency above 0.001), which suggests that blood repertoires may reflect thyroid immune responses. No statistical method was used to set the sample size in advance, and investigators knew the group allocation. In validation, the model predicted progression to ophthalmopathy with 55% to 71% sensitivity and over 72% specificity, a median of approximately 6.5 months before onset. Ophthalmopathy was separated from stable hyperthyroidism by a 13 V-J signature model, with approximately 89% sensitivity and about 81% specificity obtained in cross-validation and 80%/75% obtained in testing.

Amplification of TCR beta CDR3 regions was carried out from RNA transcripts. The first round of RT-PCR for the TCR CDR3 was performed with the HTBI primer set and the Qiagen OneStep RT-PCR kit. The libraries were constructed in a second round of multiplex PCR and then size-selected and purified. Sequencing of the libraries was done on an Illumina HiSeq2000 using paired-end 100 bp reads. The source study handled its data this way. Raw data were processed with SOAPnuke, discarding reads with adapters, uncalled bases, mean Phred below 15, or no exact constant-primer or identifier match. COPE v1.2.5 was used to merge the high-quality paired reads, and each unique nucleotide sequence was defined as a clonotype. MiTCR v1.1 was used to align the clonotypes against IMGT TRBV, TRBD and TRBJ reference segments. The analysis included only V-J combinations with a frequency above 0.0001, which together covered roughly 99% of the repertoires. The TCS score was defined as F50 (clonal expansion) divided by E x V (chaos), with BLOSUM62-based TCRdist calculated between CDR3 peptides within each V-J. Welch's t-statistics and random forest reduced roughly 500 V-J features to some 14, which were used in a naive Bayes classifier (R e1071). The public reads were reprocessed in TCRdb via fastp at Q25 and MiXCR, keeping in-frame beta chains. Identical CDR3 proteins give one entry, which carries the most common genes and DNA. The V and J calls, along with clone size, are taken from TCRdb and not from the paper's own processing. The sample table lists 400,000 to 600,000 distinct CDR3 sequences, 15% to 20% of them with a count of one. Of the sample, about 29% is held by the ten largest clones.

Ophthalmopathy patients had moderately to severely active disease, Clinical Activity Score of at least 3, NOSPECS grade of at least 4, and duration under 3 months. Patients with uncontrolled infections, other autoimmune diseases, pregnancy or lactation were excluded. Diagnoses were established on the basis of clinical symptoms, serum thyroxine and TRAb, thyroid ultrasound, and orbital computed tomography. PBMCs were isolated from roughly 10 ml of fresh peripheral blood by Ficoll-Paque density gradient centrifugation. Trizol reagent was used to extract total RNA, and RNA quality was then checked on an Agilent 2100 Bioanalyzer. This clonotype was recorded a few times. The antigen it recognizes is unknown. Nothing much larger sits one base from this clone, and base qualities are not available. V loses 4 bases of germline sequence and J loses 3 bases, and the interval between the two ends is 15 bases. The CDR3 covers 15 residues, taking in both the cysteine and the phenylalanine. Only the CDR3 part of the read is kept: 45 bases, read in frame from the first base. Taken from the germline V gene, the CDR1 and CDR2 loops are MNHEY and SVGEGT.

This receptor was identified in a woman between 25 and 40 years old with Graves' ophthalmopathy. The sample was blood. The V and J genes are TRBV6-2 or TRBV6-3 and TRBJ1-2; perhaps TRBD1 is the D gene, with 6 bases matching. Here is the DNA: TGTGCCAGCAGTTTATTTTTGCCAGGGGACTATGGCTACACCTTC. The encoded protein is CASSLFLPGDYGYTF.